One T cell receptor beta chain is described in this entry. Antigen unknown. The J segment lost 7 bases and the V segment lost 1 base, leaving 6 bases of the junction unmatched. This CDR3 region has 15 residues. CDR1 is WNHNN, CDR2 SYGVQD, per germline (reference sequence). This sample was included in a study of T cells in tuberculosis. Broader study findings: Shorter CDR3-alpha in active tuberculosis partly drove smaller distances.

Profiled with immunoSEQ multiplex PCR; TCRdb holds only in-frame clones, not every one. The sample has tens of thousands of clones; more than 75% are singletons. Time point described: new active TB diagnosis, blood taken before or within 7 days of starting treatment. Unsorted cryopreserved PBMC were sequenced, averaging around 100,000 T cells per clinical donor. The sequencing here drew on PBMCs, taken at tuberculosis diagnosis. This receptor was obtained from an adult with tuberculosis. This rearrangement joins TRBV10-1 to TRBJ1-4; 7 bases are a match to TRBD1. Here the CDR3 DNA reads TGCGCCAGCAGTGAGTTACGACAGGGAAGTGAAAAACTGTTTTTT. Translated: CASSELRQGSEKLFF.